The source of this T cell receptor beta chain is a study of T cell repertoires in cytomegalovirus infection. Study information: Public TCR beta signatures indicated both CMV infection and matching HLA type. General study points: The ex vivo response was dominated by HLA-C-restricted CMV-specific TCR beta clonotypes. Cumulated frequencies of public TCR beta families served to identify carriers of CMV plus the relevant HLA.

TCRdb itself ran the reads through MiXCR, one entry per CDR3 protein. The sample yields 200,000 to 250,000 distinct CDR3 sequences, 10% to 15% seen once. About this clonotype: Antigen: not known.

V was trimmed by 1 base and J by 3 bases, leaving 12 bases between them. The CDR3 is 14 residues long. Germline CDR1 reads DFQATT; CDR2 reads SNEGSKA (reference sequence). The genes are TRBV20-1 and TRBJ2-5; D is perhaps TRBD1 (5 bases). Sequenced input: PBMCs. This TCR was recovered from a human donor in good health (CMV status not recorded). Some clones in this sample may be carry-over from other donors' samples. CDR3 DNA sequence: TGCAGTGCTAGAGTCCAGGGAACCGAAGAGACCCAGTACTTC. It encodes CSARVQGTEETQYF.